One TCR beta chain is described in this entry. Its antigen is not known. Assay: immunoSEQ multiplex PCR; the TCRdb copy retains only in-frame clones and omits some. The table lists 30,000 or so clones, roughly 96% of them singletons. The length of the CDR3 is 13 residues. Germline-derived CDR1 and CDR2 are SGHNT and YYREEE (reference sequence). V was cut by 4 bases and J by 1 base, with 8 bases left in between. The data belong to a study of circulating and synovial CD4+ cells in juvenile arthritis. General observations from the study: Bulk blood CD4 samples held at least an order of magnitude more or fewer genomes than CPL. Bulk blood CD4 repertoires were more diverse than these. Circulating pathogenic-like and bulk T cells looked alike by Vbeta family usage. Compared with bulk blood, circulating pathogenic-like lymphocytes shared substantially more CDR3 sequences with synovial T cells.

Sequencing was carried out using CD4+ T cells from blood. The TCR sequence derives from a human donor with juvenile idiopathic arthritis. V and J are TRBV5-4 and TRBJ1-1; D call uncertain. The CDR3 loop is CASSTRGNTEAFF. The DNA for the CDR3 is TGTGCCAGCAGCACTCGTGGGAACACTGAAGCTTTCTTT.